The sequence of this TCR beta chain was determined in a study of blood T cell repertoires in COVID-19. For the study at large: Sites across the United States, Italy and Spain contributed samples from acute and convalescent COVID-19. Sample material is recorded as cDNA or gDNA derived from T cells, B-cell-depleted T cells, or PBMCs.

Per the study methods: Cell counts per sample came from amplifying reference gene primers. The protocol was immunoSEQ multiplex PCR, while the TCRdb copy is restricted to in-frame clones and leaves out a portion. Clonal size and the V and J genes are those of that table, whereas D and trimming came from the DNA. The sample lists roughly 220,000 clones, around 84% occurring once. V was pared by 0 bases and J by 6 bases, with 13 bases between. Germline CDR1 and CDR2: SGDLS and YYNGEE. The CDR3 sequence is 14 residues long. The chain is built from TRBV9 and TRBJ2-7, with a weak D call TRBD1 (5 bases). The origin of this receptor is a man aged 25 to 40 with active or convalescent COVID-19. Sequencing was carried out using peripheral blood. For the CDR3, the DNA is TGTGCCAGCAGCGTAGGGCAGGGCTGGGGCGAGCAGTACTTC. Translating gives CASSVGQGWGEQYF.